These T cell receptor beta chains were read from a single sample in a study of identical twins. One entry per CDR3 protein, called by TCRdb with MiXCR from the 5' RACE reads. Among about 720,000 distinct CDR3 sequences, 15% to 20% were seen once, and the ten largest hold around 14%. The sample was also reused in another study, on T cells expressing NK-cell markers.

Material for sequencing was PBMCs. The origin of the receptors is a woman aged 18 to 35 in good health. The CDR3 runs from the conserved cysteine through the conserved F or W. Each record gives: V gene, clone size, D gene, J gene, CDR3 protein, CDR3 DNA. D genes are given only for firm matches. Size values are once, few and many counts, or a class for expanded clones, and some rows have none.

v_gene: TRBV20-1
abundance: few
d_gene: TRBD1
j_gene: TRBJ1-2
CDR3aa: CSAGGQFYGYTF
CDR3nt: TGCAGTGCGGGGGGACAGTTCTATGGCTACACCTTC

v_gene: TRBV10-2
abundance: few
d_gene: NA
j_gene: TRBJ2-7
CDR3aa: CASSESWAYEQYF
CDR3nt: TGCGCCAGCAGTGAGTCCTGGGCCTACGAGCAGTACTTC

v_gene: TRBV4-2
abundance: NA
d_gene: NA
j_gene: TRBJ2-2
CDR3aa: CASSQEGVPGTGELFF
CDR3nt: TGTGCCAGCAGCCAAGAAGGGGTCCCGGGCACCGGGGAGCTGTTTTTT

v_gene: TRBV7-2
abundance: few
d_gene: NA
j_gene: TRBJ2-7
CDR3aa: CASSLLGGASEQYF
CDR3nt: TGTGCCAGCAGCTTATTGGGGGGAGCAAGCGAGCAGTACTTC

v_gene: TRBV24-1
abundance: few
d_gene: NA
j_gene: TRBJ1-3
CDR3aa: CATGKGDLENTIYF
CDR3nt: TGTGCCACCGGAAAGGGGGATCTGGAAAACACCATATATTTT

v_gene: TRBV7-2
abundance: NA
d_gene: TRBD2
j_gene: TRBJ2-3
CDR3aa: CASSLARGGRTDTQYF
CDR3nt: TGTGCCAGCAGCTTAGCGCGGGGGGGCCGGACAGATACGCAGTATTTT

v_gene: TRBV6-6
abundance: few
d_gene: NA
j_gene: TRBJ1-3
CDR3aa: CASSHNSNTIYF
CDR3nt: TGTGCCAGCAGCCATAACAGTAACACCATATATTTT

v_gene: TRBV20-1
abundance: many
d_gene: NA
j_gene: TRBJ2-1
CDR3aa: CSARGTYNEQFF
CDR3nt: TGCAGTGCTAGAGGGACGTACAATGAGCAGTTCTTC

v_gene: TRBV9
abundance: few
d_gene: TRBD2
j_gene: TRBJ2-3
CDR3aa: CASSESGTTDTQYF
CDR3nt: TGTGCCAGCAGCGAGAGCGGGACCACAGATACGCAGTATTTT

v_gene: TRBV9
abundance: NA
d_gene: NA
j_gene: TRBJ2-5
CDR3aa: CASSPRLEARETQYF
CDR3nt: TGTGCCAGCAGCCCTCGACTAGAGGCACGGGAGACCCAGTACTTC

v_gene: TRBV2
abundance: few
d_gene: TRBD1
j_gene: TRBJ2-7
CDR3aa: CARSAGDSNYEQYF
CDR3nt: TGTGCCAGATCGGCCGGGGACAGCAACTACGAGCAGTACTTC

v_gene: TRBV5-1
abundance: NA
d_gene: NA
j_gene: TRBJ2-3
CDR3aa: CASSLATRGPDTQYF
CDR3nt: TGCGCCAGCAGCTTGGCGACGAGGGGACCAGATACGCAGTATTTT

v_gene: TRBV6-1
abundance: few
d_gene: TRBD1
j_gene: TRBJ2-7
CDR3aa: CASRRGTGPNYEQYF
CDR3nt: TGTGCCAGCAGACGTGGGACAGGCCCCAACTACGAGCAGTACTTC

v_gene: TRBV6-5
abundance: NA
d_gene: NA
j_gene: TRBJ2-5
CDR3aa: CASSSVYRAETQYF
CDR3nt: TGTGCCAGCAGTTCGGTGTATAGAGCAGAGACCCAGTACTTC

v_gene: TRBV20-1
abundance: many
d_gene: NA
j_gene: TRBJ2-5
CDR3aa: CSASRGAGGTQYF
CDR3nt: TGCAGTGCTTCCCGGGGGGCCGGGGGGACCCAGTACTTC

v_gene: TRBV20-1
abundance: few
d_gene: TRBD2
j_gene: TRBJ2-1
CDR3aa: CSARLAGGVNEQFF
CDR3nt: TGCAGTGCTAGGCTAGCGGGAGGTGTCAATGAGCAGTTCTTC

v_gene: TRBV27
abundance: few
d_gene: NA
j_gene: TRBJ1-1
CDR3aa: CASKIPGYTEAFF
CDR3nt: TGTGCCAGCAAGATCCCCGGGTACACTGAAGCTTTCTTT

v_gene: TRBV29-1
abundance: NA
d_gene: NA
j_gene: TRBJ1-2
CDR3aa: CSAEPGGYTF
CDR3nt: TGCAGCGCTGAACCTGGAGGCTACACCTTC

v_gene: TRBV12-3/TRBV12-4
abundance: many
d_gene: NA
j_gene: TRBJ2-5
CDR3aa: CASSFRGGGETQYF
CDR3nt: TGTGCCAGCAGTTTTAGGGGAGGGGGCGAGACCCAGTACTTC

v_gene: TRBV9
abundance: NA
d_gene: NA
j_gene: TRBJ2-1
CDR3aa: CASSLGEGAYNEQFF
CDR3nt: TGTGCCAGCAGTTTAGGGGAGGGGGCCTACAATGAGCAGTTCTTC

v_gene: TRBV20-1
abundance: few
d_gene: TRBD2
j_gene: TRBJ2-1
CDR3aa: CSAAISGRAYNEQFF
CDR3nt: TGCAGTGCCGCCATTAGCGGGAGGGCCTACAATGAGCAGTTCTTC

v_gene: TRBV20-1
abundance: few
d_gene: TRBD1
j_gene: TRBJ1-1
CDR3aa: CSAWTGESEAFF
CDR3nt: TGCAGTGCTTGGACAGGGGAATCTGAAGCTTTCTTT

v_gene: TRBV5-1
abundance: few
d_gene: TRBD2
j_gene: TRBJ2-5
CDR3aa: CASRRLGLAGGIQETQYF
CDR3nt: TGCGCCAGCCGACGATTGGGACTAGCGGGAGGAATCCAAGAGACCCAGTACTTC

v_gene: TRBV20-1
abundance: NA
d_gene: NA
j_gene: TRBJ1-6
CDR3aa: CSARGASNSPLHF
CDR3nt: TGCAGTGCTAGGGGGGCTAGTAATTCACCCCTCCACTTT

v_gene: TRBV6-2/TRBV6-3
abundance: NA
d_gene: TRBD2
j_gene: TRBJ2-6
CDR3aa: CASSLKSPGLALSGANVLTF
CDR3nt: TGTGCCAGCAGTCTCAAGAGCCCGGGACTAGCGCTCTCTGGGGCCAACGTCCTGACTTTC

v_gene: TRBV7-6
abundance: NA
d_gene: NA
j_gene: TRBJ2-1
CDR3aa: CASSSGGSSFPHEQFF
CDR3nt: TGTGCCAGCAGCTCCGGAGGATCTAGTTTCCCGCATGAGCAGTTCTTC

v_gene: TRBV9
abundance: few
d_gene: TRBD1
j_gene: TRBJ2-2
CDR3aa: CASSVPQGATNTGELFF
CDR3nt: TGTGCCAGCAGCGTACCCCAGGGGGCGACGAACACCGGGGAGCTGTTTTTT

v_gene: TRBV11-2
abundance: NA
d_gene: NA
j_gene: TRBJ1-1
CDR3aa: CASSLTSTNTEAFF
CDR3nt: TGTGCCAGCAGCTTAACCAGTACGAACACTGAAGCTTTCTTT

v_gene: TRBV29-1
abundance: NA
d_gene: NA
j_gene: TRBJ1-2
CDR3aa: CSVPRGKGYTF
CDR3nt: TGCAGCGTACCTAGGGGAAAAGGCTACACCTTC

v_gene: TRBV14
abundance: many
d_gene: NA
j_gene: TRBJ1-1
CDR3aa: CASSQVVVGNAFF
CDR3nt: TGTGCCAGCAGCCAAGTGGTGGTTGGAAACGCTTTCTTT

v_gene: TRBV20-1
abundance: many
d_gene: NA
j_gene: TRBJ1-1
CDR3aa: CSARKGPAGTEAFF
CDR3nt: TGCAGTGCTAGAAAAGGCCCGGCGGGAACTGAAGCTTTCTTT

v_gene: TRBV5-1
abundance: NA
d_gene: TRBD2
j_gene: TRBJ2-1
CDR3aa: CASDGGSVGNEQFF
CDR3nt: TGCGCCAGCGACGGGGGGAGTGTGGGTAATGAGCAGTTCTTC

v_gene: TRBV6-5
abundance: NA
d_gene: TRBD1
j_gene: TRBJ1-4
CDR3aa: CASSYRPGGGEKLFF
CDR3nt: TGTGCCAGCAGTTACCGGCCAGGGGGCGGGGAAAAACTGTTTTTT

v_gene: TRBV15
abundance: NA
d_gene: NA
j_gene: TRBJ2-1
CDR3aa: CATSRTINEQFF
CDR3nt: TGTGCCACCAGCAGGACTATCAATGAGCAGTTCTTC

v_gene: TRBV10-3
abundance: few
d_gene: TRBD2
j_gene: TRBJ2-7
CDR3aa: CAISESGEAGKQYF
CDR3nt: TGTGCCATCAGTGAGTCGGGTGAAGCGGGGAAACAGTACTTC

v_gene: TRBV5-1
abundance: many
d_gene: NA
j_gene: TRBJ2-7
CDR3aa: CASRMGPSSYEQYF
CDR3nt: TGCGCCAGCAGAATGGGGCCCAGCTCCTACGAGCAGTACTTC

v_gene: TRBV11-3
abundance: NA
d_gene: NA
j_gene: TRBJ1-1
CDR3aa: CASSLGGGTEWAFF
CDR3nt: TGTGCCAGCAGCTTAGGAGGAGGGACGGAGTGGGCTTTCTTT

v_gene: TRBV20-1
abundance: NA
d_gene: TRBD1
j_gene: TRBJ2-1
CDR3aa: CSALSIRGRHNEQFF
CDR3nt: TGCAGTGCTCTTTCTATCAGGGGGCGTCATAATGAGCAGTTCTTC

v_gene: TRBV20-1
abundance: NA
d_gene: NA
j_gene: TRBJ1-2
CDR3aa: CSARTRQYGYTF
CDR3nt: TGCAGTGCTAGAACTCGACAGTATGGCTACACCTTC

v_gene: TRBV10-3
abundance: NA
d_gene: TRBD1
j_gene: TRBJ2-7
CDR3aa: CAISATGATYEQYF
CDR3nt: TGTGCCATCAGTGCGACAGGGGCTACCTACGAGCAGTACTTC

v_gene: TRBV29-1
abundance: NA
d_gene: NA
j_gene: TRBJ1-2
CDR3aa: CSVEDPYVGYGYTF
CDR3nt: TGCAGCGTTGAAGATCCCTACGTAGGGTATGGCTACACCTTC